These 29 T cell receptor beta chains originate from one sample sequenced in a study of beta chain features in type 1 diabetes. Sequenced material consisted of expressed TCRB transcripts (all of the isolated RNA was reverse transcribed). The method was immunoSEQ multiplex PCR; TCRdb's version includes in-frame clones alone and lacks a portion of them. The table lists 300,000 to 350,000 clones, around 7.6% of them singletons. The sequenced sample was central memory CD4+ T cells from blood. The receptors come from a woman between 18 and 30 years old in good health.

This clone has only a few counts. This chain uses TRBV4-1 with TRBJ2-1, with a tentative D call TRBD1 (6 bases). V was shortened by 6 bases and J by 8 bases, with 14 bases between the two germline ends. The CDR3 is 13 residues long. Looked up from germline, CDR1 is MGHRA and CDR2 is YSYEKL. The CDR3 loop reads CASRATGGDEQFF. In nucleotides, the CDR3 is TGCGCCAGCAGGGCGACAGGAGGAGATGAGCAGTTCTTC.

This clone was counted only a few times. This chain links TRBV9 with TRBJ2-1, with D uncertain. Germline-derived CDR1 and CDR2 are SGDLS and YYNGEE. V was shortened by 1 base and J by 6 bases, with 5 bases between the two germline ends. The CDR3 consists of 12 residues. In nucleotides, the CDR3 is TGTGCCAGCAGCGTATCCAGCAATGAGCAGTTCTTC. This encodes CASSVSSNEQFF.

J is TRBJ2-5 and V is TRBV5-6; D gene unclear. CDR3 size: 13 residues. The germline V and J ends were trimmed by 0 bases and 1 base, with 4 bases remaining between them. Germline-derived CDR1 and CDR2 are SGHDT and YYEEEE. CDR3 protein: CASSLDTQETQYF. The DNA for the CDR3 is TGTGCCAGCAGCTTGGACACCCAAGAGACCCAGTACTTC.

This clone appeared many times. The V gene is TRBV11-2, the J gene TRBJ2-5; D uncertain. This CDR3 is 13 amino acids long. Germline lookup yields CDR1 SGHAT and CDR2 FQNNGV. V lost 3 bases, J lost 7 bases, and 12 bases lay in between. Written as DNA, the CDR3 is TGTGCCAGCAGCTTGGATAGCCTAGGGACCCAGTACTTC. Protein product: CASSLDSLGTQYF. Full variable domain (rest looked up from reference TRBV11-2 and TRBJ2-5): EAGVAQSPRYKIIEKRQSVAFWCNPISGHATLYWYQQILGQGPKLLIQFQNNGVVDDSQLPKDRFSAERLKGVDSTLKIQPAKLEDSAVYLCASSLDSLGTQYFGPGTRLLVL.

This clone showed up just a few times. The chain is built from TRBV27 and TRBJ1-2, with D possibly matching TRBD1 (5 bases). This CDR3 is 17 amino acids long. Trimming shortened V by 0 bases and J by 4 bases, and 18 bases separated the two germline ends. Looked up from germline, CDR1 is MNHEY and CDR2 is SMNVEV (reference sequence). The CDR3 reads CASSLSRGTDALYGYTF. The CDR3 DNA reads as TGTGCCAGCAGTTTATCGCGAGGGACGGATGCACTCTATGGCTACACCTTC.

The V gene is TRBV28, the J gene TRBJ1-5; D gene uncertain. V was pared by 6 bases and J by 5 bases, with 5 bases between. The CDR3 contains 11 residues. Germline V gene lookup returns CDR1 MDHEN and CDR2 SYDVKM. CDR3 DNA sequence: TGTGCCAGCAGAAGGGATCAGCCCCAGCATTTT. It codes for CASRRDQPQHF.

V gene TRBV11-1 combines with J gene TRBJ2-5, with D tentatively TRBD1 or TRBD2 (5 bases each). Trimming took off 6 bases at V and 4 bases at J, with 15 bases between the two ends. The CDR3 has 14 amino acids. CDR1 is SGHAT and CDR2 is FQDESV in the germline V gene (reference sequence). The CDR3 spells CASRRRGGGETQYF. The CDR3 DNA is TGTGCCAGCAGACGACGAGGTGGGGGAGAGACCCAGTACTTC.

This chain links TRBV7-2 with TRBJ2-3; D possibly corresponds to TRBD2 (5 bases). The V gene's germline CDR1 is SGHTA and CDR2 FQGNSA. The CDR3 spans 13 residues. V was clipped by 0 bases and J by 4 bases, with 5 bases between them. CDR3 sequence (DNA): TGTGCCAGCAGCTTAGCTAGCGCAGATACGCAGTATTTT. Residues: CASSLASADTQYF.

V gene TRBV6-5 combines with J gene TRBJ2-5, with 7 bases identical to TRBD1. Trimming took 6 bases from V and 5 from J; bases not matched to a gene: 6. The CDR3 consists of 13 residues. Germline loops: CDR1 MNHEY, CDR2 SVGAGI. The CDR3 DNA reads TGTGCCAGCAGAAAACAGGGGTCGGAGACCCAGTACTTC. Translation gives CASRKQGSETQYF.

CDR3 bases: TGCGCCAGCAGCACGGGACACTACGAGCAGTACTTC. The encoded protein is CASSTGHYEQYF. This chain joins TRBV5-1 and TRBJ2-7, with D possibly matching TRBD1 (6 bases). This CDR3 is built from 12 residues. Germline V CDR1 and CDR2: SGHRS, YFSETQ. V was clipped by 4 bases and J by 3 bases, with 8 bases between them.

In its sample, this clone was seen a few times. The DNA of the CDR3 is TGTGCCACCAGCAGAGACTTTACCAGGGTCGGTGAGCAGTTCTTC. Its translation: CATSRDFTRVGEQFF. The rearrangement uses TRBV15 and TRBJ2-1, with D perhaps TRBD1 (5 bases). The germline V and J ends were trimmed by 0 bases and 9 bases, with 15 bases remaining between them. CDR3 length equals 15 residues. Per the germline V gene, CDR1 is LNHNV and CDR2 is YYDKDF (reference sequence).

The chain recombines TRBV7-3 with TRBJ2-1, with D possibly TRBD1 on 5 matching bases. V was pared by 5 bases and J by 13 bases, with 24 bases between. The CDR3 runs 15 residues. Germline lookup yields CDR1 SGHTA and CDR2 FQGTGA. The CDR3, as DNA: TGTGCCAGCAGCCTAGGGGCCAGAACCAGACAAAAACAGTTCTTC. It is translated as CASSLGARTRQKQFF.

Remarks on this clone: This sample includes further DNA sequences coding for the same CDR3. CDR3 nucleotides: TGTGCCAGCAGTTACTCGGTCCAGGACTACGAGCAGTACTTC. It is translated as CASSYSVQDYEQYF. This chain joins TRBV6-6 and TRBJ2-7; D remains ambiguous. Germline values: CDR1 MNHNY, CDR2 SVGAGI (reference sequence). This CDR3 is 14 amino acids long. The V end lost 0 bases, the J end lost 3 bases, and 9 bases lay between the germline ends.

This clone was found once. The J gene is TRBJ1-5, the V gene TRBV6-1, with unresolved D. CDR1 is MNHNS, CDR2 SASEGT, per germline. There are 14 residues in the CDR3. V was cut by 5 bases and J by 7 bases, with 15 bases left in between. The CDR3 sequence is CASSRDKGRQPQHF. CDR3 sequence (DNA): TGTGCCAGCAGTCGAGACAAGGGAAGGCAGCCCCAGCATTTT.

The gene calls are TRBV11-2 and TRBJ1-4; a possible D gene is TRBD1 (5 bases). Germline V gene lookup returns CDR1 SGHAT and CDR2 FQNNGV. V was clipped by 5 bases and J by 7 bases, with 14 bases between them. The CDR3 runs to 14 residues. The CDR3 region is CASSPGTSFEKLFF. The CDR3 DNA reads as TGTGCCAGCAGCCCCGGGACTTCTTTTGAAAAACTGTTTTTT.

This clone was detected only a few times. This chain links TRBV9 with TRBJ2-1, with 8 positions matching TRBD2. The J segment lost 7 bases and the V segment lost 4 bases, leaving 7 bases of the junction unmatched. Per germline, CDR1 SGDLS and CDR2 YYNGEE. CDR3 length: 14 amino acids. For the CDR3, the DNA is TGTGCCAGCAGCCCTCGGACTAGCTTAAATGAGCAGTTCTTC. Translated, it gives CASSPRTSLNEQFF.

This clone was detected only a few times. The genes are TRBV14 and TRBJ2-6, with a possible D match to TRBD2 (5 bases). V gave up 1 base and J gave up 2 bases, with 15 bases separating them. CDR3 length: 18 amino acids. In germline, CDR1 is SGHDN, CDR2 FVKESK. In DNA, the CDR3 is TGTGCCAGCAGCCAAGTCCGGCCCACTAGGACTGGGGCCAACGTCCTGACTTTC. This encodes CASSQVRPTRTGANVLTF.

This clone was counted between two and nine times. The chain uses TRBV10-2 and TRBJ2-1; D remains unclear. The germline V gene has CDR1 WSHSY and CDR2 SAAADI. This CDR3 contains 12 residues. Trimming removed 9 bases from V and 1 base from J, with 7 bases in between. The CDR3 here is CASRASYNEQFF. Written as DNA, the CDR3 is TGCGCCAGTCGGGCTTCCTACAATGAGCAGTTCTTC.

This clone was picked up many times. The V and J genes are TRBV14 and TRBJ2-3; TRBD2 matches at 10 bases. This CDR3 has 19 amino acids. The germline V gene encodes CDR1 SGHDN and CDR2 FVKESK. J lost 0 bases, V lost 1 base, and 10 bases had no gene match. The CDR3, as DNA: TGTGCCAGCAGCCAAGTGGGAAGCGGGAGGGCCACTAGCACAGATACGCAGTATTTT. Encoded protein: CASSQVGSGRATSTDTQYF.

The CDR3 DNA follows: TGTGCCAGCAGGGTCCGACAGAGCTCTGGGGCCAACGTCCTGACTTTC. Amino acids: CASRVRQSSGANVLTF. The V and J genes are TRBV28 and TRBJ2-6; a weak D match, TRBD1 (5 bases). Trimming took off 6 bases at V and 0 bases at J, with 12 bases between the two ends. This CDR3 has 16 amino acids. Germline values: CDR1 MDHEN, CDR2 SYDVKM.

This clone has ten or more counts. This rearrangement joins TRBV5-4 to TRBJ2-6; D gene ambiguous. This CDR3 is 16 amino acids long. Germline assignment: CDR1 SGHNT and CDR2 YYREEE (reference sequence). Trimming stripped 3 bases from V and 2 bases from J, with 12 bases between. Here the CDR3 reads CASSSRHGTGANVLTF. For the CDR3, the DNA is TGTGCCAGCAGCTCCCGGCATGGGACTGGGGCCAACGTCCTGACTTTC.

In this sample, this clone turned up a few times. This sequence joins TRBV11-1 and TRBJ2-7, with D maybe TRBD1 (5 bases). Trimming took 4 bases from V and 3 from J, leaving 16 bases between them. The CDR3 consists of 15 residues. Looked up from germline, CDR1 is SGHAT and CDR2 is FQDESV (reference sequence). This chain's CDR3 is CASSSVGAGIYEQYF. In DNA form, the CDR3 reads TGTGCCAGCAGCTCCGTTGGGGCAGGAATCTACGAGCAGTACTTC.

This clone was seen a few times. The chain carries TRBV7-2 and TRBJ1-2; possibly TRBD1 for D (5 bases). This CDR3 region has 13 residues. V dropped 2 bases and J dropped 3 bases, with 7 bases sitting between them. Germline V gives CDR1 SGHTA, CDR2 FQGNSA. As DNA, the CDR3 is TGTGCCAGCAGCTTACAACAGGACTATGGCTACACCTTC. Protein sequence: CASSLQQDYGYTF. Combining the CDR3 with reference TRBV7-2 and TRBJ1-2 gives the whole variable domain GAGVSQSPSNKVTEKGKDVELRCDPISGHTALYWYRQSLGQGLEFLIYFQGNSAPDKSGLPSDRFSAERTGGSVSTLTIQRTQQEDSAVYLCASSLQQDYGYTFGSGTRLTVV.

This clone was recorded many times. This same CDR3 is encoded by further DNA sequences in the sample. The J gene is TRBJ2-1, the V gene TRBV5-4; 14 bases map to TRBD2. The CDR3 length is 15 residues. V shed 4 bases, J shed 8 bases, and the junction held 5 bases outside the gene matches. Germline-derived CDR1 and CDR2 are SGHNT and YYREEE (reference sequence). The CDR3 DNA is TGTGCCAGCAGCCCCGGGACTAGCGGGAGTCATGAGCAGTTCTTC. This codes for CASSPGTSGSHEQFF. Full variable domain (missing parts from reference TRBV5-4 and TRBJ2-1): ETGVTQSPTHLIKTRGQQVTLRCSSQSGHNTVSWYQQALGQGPQFIFQYYREEENGRGNFPPRFSGLQFPNYSSELNVNALELDDSALYLCASSPGTSGSHEQFFGPGTRLTVL.

V gene TRBV7-3 combines with J gene TRBJ1-1; D is uncertain. The CDR3 is 15 amino acids. V lost 0 bases to trimming and J lost 1 base, with 9 bases between them. Germline values: CDR1 SGHTA, CDR2 FQGTGA. The CDR3 sequence is CASSLTFDGNTEAFF. DNA of the CDR3: TGTGCCAGCAGCTTAACGTTTGATGGGAACACTGAAGCTTTCTTT.

This clone was recorded a few times. The chain combines TRBV25-1 with TRBJ2-7, with 8 positions matching TRBD1. Trimming cost V 8 bases and J 6 bases; bases outside gene matches: 9. This CDR3 region has 13 residues. From germline, CDR1 is MGHDK and CDR2 SYGVNS. CDR3 nucleotides: TGTGCCAGCCAAGGACAGGGCAGTTCCGAGCAGTACTTC. Amino acids: CASQGQGSSEQYF.

The rearrangement uses TRBV4-2 and TRBJ2-5; a weak D match, TRBD1 (5 bases). Deletions cut 3 bases from V and 5 bases from J, with 7 bases between. The CDR3 has 12 amino acids. Germline V gives CDR1 LGHNA, CDR2 YNFKEQ. CDR3: CASSHGAETQYF. The CDR3 bases are TGTGCCAGCAGCCATGGGGCTGAGACCCAGTACTTC.

V usage is TRBV5-1 and J usage is TRBJ2-1; D is unclear. CDR1 SGHRS and CDR2 YFSETQ come from the germline V gene. The V end was cut by 3 bases, the J end by 7 bases, with 14 bases between. The CDR3 has 14 amino acids. CDR3 bases: TGCGCCAGCAGCTCCTTAGCAGCCAAGAATGAGCAGTTCTTC. Protein product: CASSSLAAKNEQFF.

J is TRBJ1-5 and V is TRBV6-1, with D uncertain. CDR3 size: 14 residues. Trimming removed 5 bases at V and 1 base at J, with 9 bases between. From germline, CDR1 is MNHNS and CDR2 SASEGT. The CDR3 protein is CASSTSRSNQPQHF. In DNA, the CDR3 is TGTGCCAGCAGTACGTCAAGAAGCAATCAGCCCCAGCATTTT.